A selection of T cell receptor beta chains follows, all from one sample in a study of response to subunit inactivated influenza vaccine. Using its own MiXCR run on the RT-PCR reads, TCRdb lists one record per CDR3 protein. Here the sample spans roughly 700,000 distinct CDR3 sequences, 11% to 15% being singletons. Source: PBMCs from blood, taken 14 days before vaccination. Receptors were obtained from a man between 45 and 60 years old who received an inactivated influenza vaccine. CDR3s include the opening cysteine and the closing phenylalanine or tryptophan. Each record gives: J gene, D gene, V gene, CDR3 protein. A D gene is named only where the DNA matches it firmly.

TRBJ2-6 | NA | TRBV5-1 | CASSPRGGGISSGANVLTF
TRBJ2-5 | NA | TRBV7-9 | CASSIAPGYQETQYF
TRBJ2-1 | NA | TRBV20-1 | CSPNSGVFGEQFF
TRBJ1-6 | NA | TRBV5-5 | CASSLEVRTVSPLHF
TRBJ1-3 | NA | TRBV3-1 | CASSQQDSGNTIYF
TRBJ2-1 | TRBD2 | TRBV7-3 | CASSLGTSANEQFF
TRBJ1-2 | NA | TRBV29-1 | CSVRQVGYTF
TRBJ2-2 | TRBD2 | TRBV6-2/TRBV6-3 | CASSFVSGFTGELFF
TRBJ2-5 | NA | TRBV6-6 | CASSFTDGATQYF
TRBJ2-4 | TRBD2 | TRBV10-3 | CAISAASGGAGAKNIQYF
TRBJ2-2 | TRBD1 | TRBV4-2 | CASSQDRAYTGELFF
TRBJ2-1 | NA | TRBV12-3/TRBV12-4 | CATGGFYNEQFF
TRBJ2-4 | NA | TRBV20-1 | CSAERQRLAKNIQYF
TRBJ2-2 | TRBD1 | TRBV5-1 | CASSWTGGGNTGELFF
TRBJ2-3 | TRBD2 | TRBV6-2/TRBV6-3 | CASKFRSGGAADTQYF
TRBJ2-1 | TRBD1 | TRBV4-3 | CASSQDPTLAGQVYNEQFF
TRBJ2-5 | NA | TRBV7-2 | CASSSVTARTQYF
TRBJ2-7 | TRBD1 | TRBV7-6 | CASSLGGQGNYEQYF
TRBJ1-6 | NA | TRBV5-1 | CASSLAPRGYSPLHF
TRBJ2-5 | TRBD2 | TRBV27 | CASSLGGRVQETQYF
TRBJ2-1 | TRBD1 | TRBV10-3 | CAISGTGDNEQFF
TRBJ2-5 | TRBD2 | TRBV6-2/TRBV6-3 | CASVGLAAARETQYF
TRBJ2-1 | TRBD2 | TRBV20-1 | CSARATAGGPLDEQFF
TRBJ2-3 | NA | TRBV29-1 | CSVGSGDTQYF
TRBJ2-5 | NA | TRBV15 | CATSPPPPQETQYF
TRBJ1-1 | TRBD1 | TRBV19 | CASSITDRELREAFF
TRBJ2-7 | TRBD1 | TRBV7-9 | CASSPPTDRGSYEQYF
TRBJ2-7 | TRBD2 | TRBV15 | CATSRLSGGKPYEQYF
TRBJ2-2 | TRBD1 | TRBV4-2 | CASSRMPYRQGRHRGNTGELFF
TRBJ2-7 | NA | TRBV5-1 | CASSLAPGEFYEQYF
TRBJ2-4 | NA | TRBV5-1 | CASSFEGLAKNIQYF
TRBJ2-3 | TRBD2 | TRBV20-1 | CSANGGTDTQYF
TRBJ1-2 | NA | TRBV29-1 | CSVVRDGYTF
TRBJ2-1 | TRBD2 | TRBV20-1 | CSARDTSGSLSYNEQFF
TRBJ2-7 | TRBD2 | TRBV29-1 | CSVEGLAGSEQYF
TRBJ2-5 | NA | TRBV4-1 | CASSQGGGRVQETQYF
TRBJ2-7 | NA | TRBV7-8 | CASSSTHRVASHEQYF
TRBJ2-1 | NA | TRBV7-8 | CASSRGLDEQFF
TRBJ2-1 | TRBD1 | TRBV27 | CASSFVPGQGVNEQFF
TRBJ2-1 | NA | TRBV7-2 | CASSLRQGSNEQFF
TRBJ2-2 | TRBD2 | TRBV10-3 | CAISESKSGGTGELFF
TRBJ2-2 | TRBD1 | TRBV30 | CAWSPSRTGRTGVLFF
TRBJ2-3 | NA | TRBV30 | CAWSWGNRGLDTQYF
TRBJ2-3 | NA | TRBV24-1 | CATSFLDTQYF
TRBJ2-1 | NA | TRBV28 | CASSLFPRSPGYNEQFF